The 11 T cell receptor beta chains reported below all come from one sample, sequenced in a study of beta chain features in type 1 diabetes. The antigens of these receptors remain unknown. Every isolated RNA sample was fully reverse transcribed, so sequencing captured expressed TCRB transcripts. The protocol was immunoSEQ multiplex PCR, while the TCRdb copy is restricted to in-frame clones and leaves out a portion. The sample has a few hundred thousand clones, less than 30% seen once; the top ten hold 0.012%. Overall study results and limits: Within each of all four CD4+ subsets, Type 1 diabetes patients had TCRB CDR3s that were moderately but significantly shorter.

Sequencing was performed on naive CD4+ T cells from blood. The receptors derive from a woman aged 30 to 39 with type 1 diabetes.

As to this clone: Other DNA sequences in the same sample also yield this CDR3. The chain couples TRBV30 to TRBJ2-3; 9 bases are shared with TRBD2. Germline-derived CDR1 and CDR2 are GTSNPN and SVGIG (reference sequence). This CDR3 contains 14 residues. V lost 2 bases, J lost 4 bases, and 4 bases stayed unmatched. CDR3 sequence (DNA): TGTGCCTGGAGTAGATTAGCGGGAGCAGATACGCAGTATTTT. Amino acids: CAWSRLAGADTQYF. The full variable domain, with the rest looked up from reference TRBV30 and TRBJ2-3, is SQTIHQWPATLVQPVGSPLSLECTVEGTSNPNLYWYRQAAGRGLQLLFYSVGIGQISSEVPQNLSASRPQDRQFILSSKKLLLSDSGFYLCAWSRLAGADTQYFGPGTRLTVL.

This chain connects TRBV29-1 to TRBJ2-3; D gene uncertain. Trimming removed 3 bases at V and 4 bases at J, with 5 bases between. CDR3 length: 11 amino acids. CDR1 and CDR2 (germline): SQVTM, ANQGSEA. The CDR3 sequence: CSVDRPDTQYF. The DNA of the CDR3 is TGCAGCGTTGACAGGCCAGATACGCAGTATTTT.

J is TRBJ2-7 and V is TRBV30; 10 bases are a match to TRBD2. Unmatched junction bases numbered 8, after V lost 8 bases and J lost 7 bases. Germline V gene lookup returns CDR1 GTSNPN and CDR2 SVGIG (reference sequence). The CDR3 runs to 12 residues. This CDR3 is CATLAGVGEQYF. As DNA, the CDR3 is TGTGCCACTCTAGCGGGAGTGGGTGAGCAGTACTTC. Drawing the rest from reference TRBV30 and TRBJ2-7, the complete variable domain is SQTIHQWPATLVQPVGSPLSLECTVEGTSNPNLYWYRQAAGRGLQLLFYSVGIGQISSEVPQNLSASRPQDRQFILSSKKLLLSDSGFYLCATLAGVGEQYFGPGTRLTVT.

This clone was recorded a few times. The DNA of the CDR3 is TGTGCCAGCAGCCCGCAGGGGGCGTATGGCTACACCTTC. Its translation is CASSPQGAYGYTF. V and J are TRBV5-4 and TRBJ1-2, with 8 nucleotides matching TRBD1. After removal of 4 bases from V and 5 bases from J, the junction contained 4 bases not matched to a gene. Germline CDR1 reads SGHNT; CDR2 reads YYREEE (reference sequence). There are 13 residues in the CDR3.

The gene calls are TRBV7-9 and TRBJ1-2; no definite D call. Germline CDR1 SEHNR, CDR2 FQNEAQ (reference sequence). Trimming left V 5 bases short and J 5 bases short, with 6 bases between. This CDR3 has 11 amino acids. CDR3 protein: CASSREYGYTF. The CDR3 DNA follows: TGTGCCAGCAGCCGAGAATATGGCTACACCTTC.

This clone was counted between two and nine times. The rearrangement links TRBV30 to TRBJ2-1; the match to TRBD2 covers 9 bases. The germline gives CDR1 GTSNPN, CDR2 SVGIG (reference sequence). The V gene end was trimmed by 2 bases and the J gene end by 8 bases; junction bases not matched to a gene: 10. The CDR3 covers 15 residues. The CDR3 reads CAWSKDSGRIYEQFF. The CDR3 DNA reads as TGTGCCTGGAGTAAAGACAGCGGGAGGATTTATGAGCAGTTCTTC.

This clone has a handful of counts. V is TRBV25-1 and J is TRBJ1-2, with D possibly TRBD1 on 6 matching bases. V lost 1 base and J 8 bases, leaving 11 bases between the germline ends. This CDR3 has 13 amino acids. The germline V gene has CDR1 MGHDK and CDR2 SYGVNS. The CDR3 DNA is TGTGCCAGCAGTGAATGGGGGCCGGAAGGCTACACCTTC. Translation gives CASSEWGPEGYTF.

The chain joins TRBV28 to TRBJ2-3; D is unresolved. The germline V gene has CDR1 MDHEN and CDR2 SYDVKM. V was pared by 3 bases and J by 8 bases, with 24 bases between. The CDR3 is 17 amino acids. CDR3 loop: CASSFSPFRPRGGTQYF. The CDR3 nucleotides read TGTGCCAGCAGTTTCAGTCCCTTTCGACCTCGCGGCGGTACGCAGTATTTT.

The chain carries TRBV18 and TRBJ2-6; D not certain. The V end lost 0 bases, the J end lost 0 bases, and 12 bases lay between the germline ends. The V gene's germline CDR1 is KGHSH and CDR2 LQKENI. The CDR3 has 18 residues. CDR3 sequence reads: CASSPPSQAASGANVLTF. For the CDR3, the DNA is TGTGCCAGCTCACCACCGTCCCAGGCAGCCTCTGGGGCCAACGTCCTGACTTTC.

V and J are TRBV6-1 and TRBJ2-7; 12 nucleotides align to TRBD1. This CDR3 region has 15 residues. In germline, CDR1 is MNHNS, CDR2 SASEGT. The ends lost 4 bases at V and 5 bases at J; junction bases unmatched: 6. The chain's CDR3 is CASSVWDRGLHEQYF. The CDR3 nucleotides are TGTGCCAGCAGTGTTTGGGACAGGGGGCTCCACGAGCAGTACTTC.

This clone was seen more than once but under ten times. The chain couples TRBV5-1 to TRBJ2-1; 8 positions match TRBD2. This CDR3 is built from 16 residues. With 4 bases clipped from V and 1 base from J, the junction kept 7 bases outside the gene matches. Germline CDR1 is SGHRS and CDR2 is YFSETQ. As DNA, the CDR3 is TGCGCCAGCAGCCGAACTAGCGGAAGATCCTACAATGAGCAGTTCTTC. Its protein product is CASSRTSGRSYNEQFF.